Following are 29 T cell receptor beta chains from one sample sequenced in a study of cytotoxic CD8 clonotypes in ibrutinib-treated CLL (dated by TCRdb to the early 2020s). Interpreted using the paper, the time point label stands for: progressive disease on ibrutinib. Receptors were amplified or captured by the immunoSEQ multiplex PCR assay. TCRdb retrieved this table from immuneACCESS and kept in-frame rearrangements only. Not all clones are present; in checked studies, unresolved V genes account for under half, and no reason is known for the remainder. Recorded for this sample are approximately 280,000 clones; 76% of them occurred a single time. The ten biggest clones cover around 5.3% of the sample. The material sequenced was PBMCs, taken at disease progression, from a patient treated with ibrutinib. The receptors come from a human donor with chronic lymphocytic leukemia.

V usage is TRBV28 and J usage is TRBJ2-7, with 7 bases that match TRBD2. After removal of 1 base from V and 3 bases from J, the junction contained 3 bases not matched to a gene. CDR1 and CDR2 (germline): MDHEN, SYDVKM. The CDR3 contains 14 residues. This CDR3 reads CASSLFPSGYEQYF. CDR3 nucleotides: TGTGCCAGCAGTTTATTCCCTAGCGGCTACGAGCAGTACTTC.

This clone was found a few times. V usage is TRBV2 and J usage is TRBJ1-4, with 8 bases fitting TRBD1. CDR1 is SNHLY and CDR2 is FYNNEI in the germline V gene. Trimming removed 6 bases from V and 8 bases from J; junction bases left unmatched: 11. CDR3 length: 15 amino acids. The CDR3 DNA reads TGTGCCAGCAGGACAGGGGTTGAGGGGTGGGAAAAACTGTTTTTT. Its protein product is CASRTGVEGWEKLFF.

V gene TRBV4-1 combines with J gene TRBJ2-1; 11 bases match TRBD2. CDR3 length equals 19 residues. With V trimmed by 3 bases and J by 1 base, 11 bases remained unmatched. Germline lookup yields CDR1 MGHRA and CDR2 YSYEKL. The CDR3 protein is CASSQKTSGNLPSYNEQFF. Written as DNA, the CDR3 is TGCGCCAGCAGCCAGAAGACTAGCGGGAATCTGCCGTCCTACAATGAGCAGTTCTTC.

This chain joins TRBV11-3 and TRBJ2-1; no reliable D call. V was trimmed by 1 base and J by 0 bases, leaving 7 bases between them. The CDR3 runs 15 residues. The V gene's germline CDR1 is SGHNT and CDR2 YENEEA. The CDR3 is CASSLGLRSYNEQFF. The CDR3 DNA sequence: TGTGCCAGCAGCTTAGGACTGCGCTCCTACAATGAGCAGTTCTTC.

The chain links TRBV9 to TRBJ2-1, with TRBD2 matching over 7 bases. Germline assignment: CDR1 SGDLS and CDR2 YYNGEE. The CDR3 length is 14 residues. V trimming: 4 bases; J trimming: 5 bases; junction bases outside the gene matches: 6. For the CDR3, the DNA is TGTGCCAGCAGCCGTCCCCTAGCGGACAATGAGCAGTTCTTC. Protein: CASSRPLADNEQFF.

The J gene is TRBJ2-7, the V gene TRBV7-2; 9 positions match TRBD2. This CDR3 is built from 15 residues. The germline gives CDR1 SGHTA, CDR2 FQGNSA. V gave up 1 base and J gave up 3 bases; unmatched junction bases: 4. CDR3 region: CASSLGLAGYYEQYF. In DNA form, the CDR3 reads TGTGCCAGCAGCTTAGGGCTAGCGGGGTACTACGAGCAGTACTTC.

This chain's CDR3 is CSVLVPNTEAFF. CDR3 coding DNA: TGCAGCGTCTTAGTCCCGAACACTGAAGCTTTCTTT. The J gene is TRBJ1-1, the V gene TRBV29-1; D is unresolved. Trimming removed 6 bases at V and 1 base at J, with 9 bases between. The CDR3 runs 12 residues. Germline loops: CDR1 SQVTM, CDR2 ANQGSEA.

This chain uses TRBV9 with TRBJ1-5; possibly TRBD1 for D (5 bases). The CDR3 is made up of 15 amino acids. In germline, CDR1 is SGDLS, CDR2 YYNGEE. V shed 3 bases and J shed 5 bases, with 15 bases lying between them. In DNA, the CDR3 is TGTGCCAGCAGCGCGTCGGGACGTTTCGATCAGCCCCAGCATTTT. Encoded protein: CASSASGRFDQPQHF.

V is TRBV18 and J is TRBJ2-7; the D gene is possibly TRBD1 (7 bases). There are 16 residues in the CDR3. Germline CDR1 is KGHSH and CDR2 is LQKENI. V was clipped by 6 bases and J by 0 bases, with 18 bases between them. The CDR3 sequence is CASSPMAGGSSYEQYF. CDR3 nucleotides: TGTGCCAGCTCCCCTATGGCAGGGGGGAGCTCCTACGAGCAGTACTTC.

The sample holds a few counts of this clone. The chain couples TRBV27 to TRBJ1-2, with a tentative D call TRBD1 (6 bases). Trimming removed 4 bases from V and 14 bases from J, with 17 bases in between. This CDR3 has 12 amino acids. The germline gives CDR1 MNHEY, CDR2 SMNVEV (reference sequence). The CDR3 DNA follows: TGTGCCAGCAGTTCACAGGGTCTGATGTGGACCTTC. Translation: CASSSQGLMWTF.

This clone was counted only a few times. The V call is TRBV27, the J call TRBJ2-7, with D perhaps given as TRBD1 or TRBD2 (5 bases each). Trimming took off 8 bases at V and 2 bases at J, with 10 bases between the two ends. The germline CDR1 and CDR2 sequences are MNHEY and SMNVEV (reference sequence). CDR3 length: 12 residues. The CDR3 DNA sequence: TGTGCCAGCCGGGACGGAACCTACGAGCAGTACTTC. Protein product: CASRDGTYEQYF.

The chain links TRBV7-9 to TRBJ2-1, with D possibly TRBD2 on 7 matching bases. CDR1 and CDR2 from the germline V gene are SEHNR and FQNEAQ (reference sequence). The CDR3 loop spans 14 amino acids. V was pared by 0 bases and J by 8 bases, with 11 bases between. The CDR3 DNA is TGTGCCAGCAGCTTAGCGGGGGGGCCAGATGAGCAGTTCTTC. It codes for CASSLAGGPDEQFF.

The CDR3 is CSVEGGDSTAYEQYF. DNA of the CDR3: TGCAGCGTTGAAGGAGGGGACAGCACTGCCTACGAGCAGTACTTC. The chain couples TRBV29-1 to TRBJ2-7; 7 nucleotides agree with TRBD1. The CDR3 has 15 residues. Germline trimming cut 1 base from V and 2 bases from J; bases unmatched to any gene: 8. From germline, CDR1 is SQVTM and CDR2 ANQGSEA.

The rearrangement uses TRBV5-1 and TRBJ2-1, with D tentatively TRBD1 or TRBD2 (5 bases each). This CDR3 comprises 16 residues. V was clipped by 0 bases and J by 1 base, with 11 bases between them. The germline CDR1 and CDR2 sequences are SGHRS and YFSETQ. The CDR3 nucleotides are TGCGCCAGCAGCTTGGCCGGTGGGGGTTCCTACAATGAGCAGTTCTTC. It specifies CASSLAGGGSYNEQFF.

V is TRBV27 and J is TRBJ1-5, with 8 bases lining up with TRBD1. The CDR3 contains 14 residues. Trimming cost V 5 bases and J 7 bases; bases outside gene matches: 7. Germline CDR1 reads MNHEY; CDR2 reads SMNVEV (reference sequence). The CDR3 coding sequence is TGTGCCAGCAGTCAGGGGACAGGCCACCAGCCCCAGCATTTT. Its protein product is CASSQGTGHQPQHF.

The chain employs TRBV5-1 and TRBJ2-7; 8 nucleotides match TRBD1. CDR1 is SGHRS and CDR2 is YFSETQ in the germline V gene. CDR3 size: 15 residues. V trimming: 0 bases; J trimming: 2 bases; junction bases outside the gene matches: 4. CDR3 in amino acids: CASSLDGTGPYEQYF. CDR3 coding DNA: TGCGCCAGCAGCTTGGACGGGACAGGCCCCTACGAGCAGTACTTC.

The J gene is TRBJ2-3, the V gene TRBV9, with 13 bases aligning to TRBD2. CDR1 is SGDLS and CDR2 is YYNGEE in the germline V gene. The length of the CDR3 is 15 residues. With 1 base clipped from V and 6 bases from J, the junction kept 2 bases outside the gene matches. The CDR3 region is CASSVTSGRVDTQYF. The CDR3 DNA reads TGTGCCAGCAGCGTAACTAGCGGGAGGGTGGATACGCAGTATTTT.

This clone was detected only a few times. This CDR3 reads CASSRQGLSGNTIYF. The CDR3 coding sequence is TGTGCCAGCTCACGACAGGGACTCTCTGGAAACACCATATATTTT. The genes are TRBV18 and TRBJ1-3; TRBD1 matches at 7 bases. This CDR3 has 15 amino acids. The junction had 3 bases not matched to a gene; V was cut back by 4 bases and J by 0 bases. In germline, CDR1 is KGHSH, CDR2 LQKENI.

This clone came up a few times. The genes are TRBV4-1 and TRBJ2-1; 16 bases are a match to TRBD2. Germline V gene lookup returns CDR1 MGHRA and CDR2 YSYEKL. V was pared by 0 bases and J by 7 bases, with 6 bases of the junction left unmatched. The CDR3 is 18 amino acids. The DNA for the CDR3 is TGCGCCAGCAGCCAAGATTGGGGACTAGCGGGGGGGCAGAATGAGCAGTTCTTC. It codes for CASSQDWGLAGGQNEQFF.

The V call is TRBV9, the J call TRBJ2-7; TRBD2 might be the D (5 bases). Trimming stripped 3 bases from V and 0 bases from J, with 7 bases between. Germline CDR1 SGDLS, CDR2 YYNGEE. This CDR3 has 13 amino acids. Here the CDR3 DNA reads TGTGCCAGCAGCGCCCGGGACTCCTACGAGCAGTACTTC. It translates to CASSARDSYEQYF.

The chain links TRBV19 to TRBJ2-7; D uncertain. Germline V lookup: CDR1 LNHDA, CDR2 SQIVND (reference sequence). There are 12 residues in the CDR3. Trimming left V 5 bases short and J 5 bases short, with 10 bases between. CDR3 amino acids: CASSFPPDEQYF. CDR3 in DNA: TGTGCCAGTAGTTTTCCCCCGGACGAGCAGTACTTC.

This clone was recorded a few times. The chain employs TRBV6-1 and TRBJ1-6; no clear D gene. The germline V gene has CDR1 MNHNS and CDR2 SASEGT. The CDR3 has 11 amino acids. Between the trimmed V and J ends, which lost 4 bases and 14 bases, there was a span of 9 bases. CDR3 sequence reads: CASSGLVTLHF. CDR3 DNA sequence: TGTGCCAGCAGTGGATTAGTAACCCTCCACTTT.

The V gene is TRBV5-4, the J gene TRBJ2-3; no definite D call. Trimming shortened V by 1 base and J by 0 bases, and 9 bases separated the two germline ends. The V gene's germline CDR1 is SGHNT and CDR2 YYREEE (reference sequence). This CDR3 spans 15 amino acids. DNA for the CDR3: TGTGCCAGCAGCTTGAACTACAGAAGCACAGATACGCAGTATTTT. Protein sequence: CASSLNYRSTDTQYF.

The chain combines TRBV6-5 with TRBJ2-1, with TRBD2 matching 7 bases. CDR3 length: 16 residues. Germline CDR1 is MNHEY and CDR2 is SVGAGI. V shed 4 bases and J 0 bases; nucleotides not matched to a gene: 6. The CDR3 bases are TGTGCCAGCAGTTCATTAGCGGGCAGCTCCTACAATGAGCAGTTCTTC. It yields the protein CASSSLAGSSYNEQFF.

Many counts were recorded for this clone. In the same sample, other DNA sequences code for this CDR3. The rearrangement uses TRBV9 and TRBJ2-7; D assignment may be TRBD1 or TRBD2 (5 bases each). The V and J ends lost 0 bases and 0 bases respectively, with 7 bases between them. The CDR3 sequence is 14 residues long. CDR1 is SGDLS and CDR2 is YYNGEE in the germline V gene. DNA for the CDR3: TGTGCCAGCAGCGTAGGGGGGAGCTCCTACGAGCAGTACTTC. It codes for CASSVGGSSYEQYF.

The chain joins TRBV4-1 to TRBJ2-5; tentative D call: TRBD2 (6 bases). This CDR3 region has 18 residues. V was pared by 4 bases and J by 2 bases, with 23 bases between. Germline CDR1 and CDR2: MGHRA and YSYEKL. Written as DNA, the CDR3 is TGCGCCAGCAGCCTGAGACTAGTTGAGACCGCGTGGCAAGAGACCCAGTACTTC. This sequence encodes CASSLRLVETAWQETQYF.

As concerns this clone: Distinct nucleotide sequences in the sample also encode this CDR3. The V gene is TRBV18, the J gene TRBJ2-3; D is unclear. The CDR3 runs to 13 residues. V was clipped by 0 bases and J by 5 bases, with 6 bases between them. CDR1 KGHSH and CDR2 LQKENI come from the germline V gene. CDR3 sequence reads: CASSPPLGDTQYF. CDR3 nucleotides: TGTGCCAGCTCACCACCGTTAGGAGATACGCAGTATTTT.

The chain links TRBV15 to TRBJ2-7, with D tentatively TRBD1 or TRBD2 (5 bases each). Germline CDR1 and CDR2: LNHNV and YYDKDF (reference sequence). The CDR3 contains 15 residues. The ends were cut back, 1 base at V and 3 bases at J, with 13 bases in the middle. Here the CDR3 reads CATSRGGNADYEQYF. In DNA, the CDR3 is TGTGCCACCAGCAGAGGGGGGAATGCCGACTACGAGCAGTACTTC.

As regards this clone: One end of the junction fails to match germline, which may point to a read error. V gene TRBV2 combines with J gene TRBJ2-2; 7 bases align to TRBD1. In germline, CDR1 is SNHLY, CDR2 FYNNEI. The CDR3 spans 12 residues. The CDR3 region is CASSELDRGPIF. In nucleotides, the CDR3 is TGTGCCAGCAGTGAGCTCGATAGGGGGCCCATTTTT.